Following are 2 T cell receptor beta chains from one sample sequenced in a study of cytomegalovirus exposure and HLA in healthy donors. Use of 60 Vbeta and 13 Jbeta primers characterized the PCR. Clones were sequenced by immunoSEQ multiplex PCR, and TCRdb holds only the in-frame ones, with some missing. The sample has approximately 140,000 clones; 70% to 85% are singletons. Sequencing input: PBMCs. Source of these receptors: a boy aged 5 to 17 in good health and CMV-seronegative.

The V call is TRBV7-6, the J call TRBJ1-4; D not resolved. This CDR3 is built from 14 residues. V was pared by 1 base and J by 8 bases, with 11 bases between. CDR1 and CDR2 (germline): SGHVS, FNYEAQ. This CDR3 is CASSLGGYGEKLFF. The CDR3 DNA follows: TGTGCCAGCAGCTTAGGCGGGTATGGGGAAAAACTGTTTTTT.

The J gene is TRBJ1-6, the V gene TRBV29-1; D possibly corresponds to TRBD1 (6 bases). Germline CDR1 SQVTM, CDR2 ANQGSEA. The CDR3 spans 14 residues. V gave up 6 bases and J gave up 3 bases, with 12 bases separating them. CDR3 in DNA: TGCAGCGTCCGGGGGGCCGGCTATAATTCACCCCTCCACTTT. This encodes CSVRGAGYNSPLHF.